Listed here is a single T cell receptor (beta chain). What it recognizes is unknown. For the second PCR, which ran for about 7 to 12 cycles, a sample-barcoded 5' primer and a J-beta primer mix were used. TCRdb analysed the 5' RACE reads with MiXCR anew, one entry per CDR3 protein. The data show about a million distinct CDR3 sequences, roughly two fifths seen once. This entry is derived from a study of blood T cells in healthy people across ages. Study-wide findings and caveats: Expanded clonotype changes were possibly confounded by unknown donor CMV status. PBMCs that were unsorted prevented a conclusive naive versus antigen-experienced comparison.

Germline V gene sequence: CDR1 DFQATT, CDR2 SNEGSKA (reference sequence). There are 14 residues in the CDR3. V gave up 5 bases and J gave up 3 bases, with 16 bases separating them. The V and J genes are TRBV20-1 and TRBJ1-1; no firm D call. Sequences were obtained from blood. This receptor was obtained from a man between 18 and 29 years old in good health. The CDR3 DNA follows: TGCAGTGCTCTCCCAGCTGCGGGGTACACTGAAGCTTTCTTT. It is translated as CSALPAAGYTEAFF.